The sequence of this T cell receptor (beta chain) was determined in a study of shared clonotypes between healthy human individuals. Unmatched junction bases numbered 6, after V lost 6 bases and J lost 5 bases. Germline loops: CDR1 MNHEY, CDR2 SVGAGI. The CDR3 is 13 amino acids. Assay: immunoSEQ multiplex PCR; the TCRdb copy retains only in-frame clones and omits some. The sample records about 2 million clones, 85% to 95% being singletons. A CD45RA+ naive subset and a CD45RA-negative memory subset were split from CD4+ cells. About this clone: Distinct nucleotide sequences in the sample also encode this CDR3.

This receptor was identified in a man aged 18 to 29 in good health. The J gene is TRBJ2-7, the V gene TRBV6-5; 8 bases line up with TRBD1. Material for sequencing was naive CD4+ T cells sorted from blood. Subset here: CD45RA+ positively selected. This CDR3 is CASSRDRGHEQYF. CDR3 nucleotide sequence: TGTGCCAGCAGCCGAGACAGGGGCCACGAGCAGTACTTC.